Shown below are 8 T cell receptor beta chains from a single sample sequenced in a study of blood T cell repertoires in COVID-19 (dated by TCRdb to about 2020). Receptor amplification or capture employed the immunoSEQ multiplex PCR assay. This is the immuneACCESS table as TCRdb keeps it, with only in-frame sequences that have V and J called. A part of the clones is gone; compared with another copy, unresolved V genes explain less than half, and the rest is unexplained. This sample is represented by 190,000 or so clones; around four fifths of them were singletons. The ten largest clones represent under 0.95% of the sample. Material for sequencing was peripheral blood. The origin of the receptors is a man aged 55 to 69 with COVID-19, enrolled during active disease.

The V and J genes are TRBV30 and TRBJ1-1, with D unresolved. Germline-derived CDR1 and CDR2 are GTSNPN and SVGIG (reference sequence). V was shortened by 0 bases and J by 4 bases, with 12 bases between the two germline ends. This CDR3 is built from 14 residues. DNA of the CDR3: TGTGCCTGGAGTGTTCAGGTTTATGGCACTGAAGCTTTCTTT. It is translated as CAWSVQVYGTEAFF.

The chain carries TRBV19 and TRBJ1-5; D call uncertain. Germline V gives CDR1 LNHDA, CDR2 SQIVND (reference sequence). The CDR3 has 14 residues. V gave up 1 base and J gave up 1 base, with 5 bases separating them. Here the CDR3 DNA reads TGTGCCAGTAGTATAGGCCAGAGCAATCAGCCCCAGCATTTT. It is translated as CASSIGQSNQPQHF.

The chain uses TRBV9 and TRBJ1-5; TRBD1 matches at 8 bases. The CDR3 has 15 amino acids. V lost 4 bases to trimming and J lost 3 bases; unmatched junction nucleotides: 6. In germline, CDR1 is SGDLS, CDR2 YYNGEE. The CDR3 sequence: CASSRGQAYNQPQHF. The CDR3 DNA reads TGTGCCAGCAGCCGGGGACAGGCCTACAATCAGCCCCAGCATTTT.

The chain employs TRBV9 and TRBJ1-2; D is uncertain. The germline V and J ends were trimmed by 3 bases and 6 bases, with 18 bases remaining between them. Germline loops: CDR1 SGDLS, CDR2 YYNGEE. This CDR3 is 15 amino acids long. CDR3 DNA sequence: TGTGCCAGCAGCGAAGAAGTGAAGACTGGTAATGGCTACACCTTC. Amino acid sequence: CASSEEVKTGNGYTF.

This clone was recorded once. This sequence joins TRBV7-2 and TRBJ2-3, with TRBD1 matching over 8 bases. CDR3 size: 14 residues. With V trimmed by 7 bases and J by 5 bases, 8 bases remained unmatched. Looked up from germline, CDR1 is SGHTA and CDR2 is FQGNSA. The CDR3 sequence is CASKTGGKGDTQYF. CDR3 coding DNA: TGTGCCAGCAAAACAGGGGGAAAGGGAGATACGCAGTATTTT.

For the CDR3, the DNA is TGCGCCAGCAGCTCGGGACAGGGTAATTCGGGAGAGCAGTACTTC. Its protein is CASSSGQGNSGEQYF. J is TRBJ2-7 and V is TRBV5-1; the match to TRBD1 covers 9 bases. The CDR3 totals 15 residues. V shed 3 bases and J 7 bases; nucleotides not matched to a gene: 11. Germline-derived CDR1 and CDR2 are SGHRS and YFSETQ.

This rearrangement joins TRBV12-3 or TRBV12-4 to TRBJ1-1; no clear D gene. The ends were cut back, 7 bases at V and 4 bases at J, with 13 bases in the middle. This CDR3 is 13 amino acids long. The CDR3 sequence: CASNDGLFTEAFF. For the CDR3, the DNA is TGTGCCAGCAATGATGGACTGTTCACTGAAGCTTTCTTT.

The chain joins TRBV27 to TRBJ2-1; possible D gene TRBD1, 6 bases. V lost 7 bases and J 3 bases, leaving 16 bases between the germline ends. The germline V gene has CDR1 MNHEY and CDR2 SMNVEV (reference sequence). The CDR3 sequence is 15 residues long. CDR3 sequence reads: CASTKRTAGYNEQFF. In nucleotides, the CDR3 is TGTGCCAGCACCAAGAGGACAGCAGGCTACAATGAGCAGTTCTTC.